The subject of this entry is one T cell receptor beta chain. This entry belongs to a study of cytomegalovirus exposure and HLA in healthy donors. Some clones are missing from TCRdb's copy, which holds only in-frame ones; the method was immunoSEQ multiplex PCR. The sample has under 150,000 clones, around 87% seen once. This TCR came from a woman under 30 in good health and CMV-seropositive. The sequencing input was PBMCs.

CDR3 sequence reads: CATSRVLGLADSYEQYF. Written as DNA, the CDR3 is TGTGCCACCAGCAGAGTGTTGGGTCTAGCCGATTCCTACGAGCAGTACTTC. V gene TRBV15 combines with J gene TRBJ2-7, with a tentative D call TRBD2 (5 bases). Trimming took 1 base from V and 1 from J, leaving 17 bases between them. Germline CDR1 LNHNV, CDR2 YYDKDF (reference sequence). The CDR3 is 17 residues long.